This TCR beta chain was retrieved from a study of CD8 T cells in Susac syndrome. Recently defined diagnostic criteria for definite or probable disease were fulfilled by Susac syndrome patients. Purification of the CD8+ and CD4+ T cells relied on negative isolation, and TEMRA cells underwent FACS enrichment. Reverse transcription of 0.5 to 1 ug RNA was performed with random hexamers. TCRdb analysed the immunoSEQ multiplex PCR reads with MiXCR anew, one entry per CDR3 protein. The repertoire consists of about 94,000 distinct CDR3 sequences, with just under 95% occurring once and the leading ten covering over 0.3%. Sequencing input: CD4+ T cells from PBMCs. This receptor was obtained from a human donor with Susac syndrome.

CDR3 protein: CSARDPGLAGVETQYF. The CDR3 bases are TGCAGTGCTAGAGATCCGGGACTAGCGGGGGTGGAGACCCAGTACTTC. The chain has TRBV20-1 and TRBJ2-5, with TRBD2 identical over 14 bases. CDR3 size: 16 residues. Germline V CDR1 and CDR2: DFQATT, SNEGSKA (reference sequence). V was clipped by 0 bases and J by 5 bases; unmatched bases: 5.